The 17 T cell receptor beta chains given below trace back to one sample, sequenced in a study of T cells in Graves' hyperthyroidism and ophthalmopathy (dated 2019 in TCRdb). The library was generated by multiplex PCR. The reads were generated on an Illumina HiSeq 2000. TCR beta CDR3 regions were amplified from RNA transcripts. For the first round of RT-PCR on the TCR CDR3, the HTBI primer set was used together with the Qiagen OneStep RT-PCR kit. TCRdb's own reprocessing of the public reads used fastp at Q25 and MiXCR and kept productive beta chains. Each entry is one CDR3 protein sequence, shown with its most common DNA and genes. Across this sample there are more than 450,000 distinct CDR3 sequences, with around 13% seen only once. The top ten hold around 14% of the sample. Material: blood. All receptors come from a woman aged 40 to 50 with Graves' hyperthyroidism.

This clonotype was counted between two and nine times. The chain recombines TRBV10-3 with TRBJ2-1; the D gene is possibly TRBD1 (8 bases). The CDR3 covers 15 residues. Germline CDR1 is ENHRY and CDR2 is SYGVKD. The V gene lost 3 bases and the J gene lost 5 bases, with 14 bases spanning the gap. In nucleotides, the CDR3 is TGTGCCATCAGTGATTACAGGGGGGGACACAATGAGCAGTTCTTC. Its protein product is CAISDYRGGHNEQFF.

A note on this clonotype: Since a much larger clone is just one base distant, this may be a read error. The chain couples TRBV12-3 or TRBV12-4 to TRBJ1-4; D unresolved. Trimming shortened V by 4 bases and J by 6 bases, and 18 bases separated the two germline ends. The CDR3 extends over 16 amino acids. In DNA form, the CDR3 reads TGTGCCAGCAGTTCCCCTACCGAACCCTTTGATGAAAAACTGTTTTTT. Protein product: CASSSPTEPFDEKLFF.

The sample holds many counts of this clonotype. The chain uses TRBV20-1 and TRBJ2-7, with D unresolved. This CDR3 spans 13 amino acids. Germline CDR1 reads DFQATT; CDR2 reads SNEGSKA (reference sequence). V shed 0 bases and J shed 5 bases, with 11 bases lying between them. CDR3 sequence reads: CSARDRSGNEQYF. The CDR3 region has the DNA TGCAGTGCTAGAGATCGGTCAGGTAACGAGCAGTACTTC.

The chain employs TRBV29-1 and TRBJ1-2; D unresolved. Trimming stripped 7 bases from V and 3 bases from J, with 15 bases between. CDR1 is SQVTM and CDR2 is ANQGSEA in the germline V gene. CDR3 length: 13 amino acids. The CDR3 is CSALGGQYYGYTF. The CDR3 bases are TGCAGCGCCCTCGGTGGGCAGTACTATGGCTACACCTTC.

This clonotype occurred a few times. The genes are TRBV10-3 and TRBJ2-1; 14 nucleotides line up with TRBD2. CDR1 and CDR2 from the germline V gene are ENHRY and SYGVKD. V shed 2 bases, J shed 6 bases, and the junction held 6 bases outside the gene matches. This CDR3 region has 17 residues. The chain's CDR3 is CAISEVPGLAGANEQFF. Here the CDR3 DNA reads TGTGCCATCAGTGAGGTGCCGGGACTAGCGGGAGCCAATGAGCAGTTCTTC.

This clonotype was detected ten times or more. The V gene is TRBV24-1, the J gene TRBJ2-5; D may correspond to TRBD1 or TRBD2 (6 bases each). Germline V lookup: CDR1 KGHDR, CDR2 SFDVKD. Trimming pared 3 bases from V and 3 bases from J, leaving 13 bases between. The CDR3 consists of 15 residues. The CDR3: CATSDRGTFEETQYF. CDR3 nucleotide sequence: TGTGCCACCAGTGATCGGGGGACATTTGAAGAGACCCAGTACTTC.

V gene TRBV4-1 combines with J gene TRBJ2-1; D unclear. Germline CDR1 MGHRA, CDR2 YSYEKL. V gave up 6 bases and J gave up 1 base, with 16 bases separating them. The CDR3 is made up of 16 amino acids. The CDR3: CASSPGELGSYNEQFF. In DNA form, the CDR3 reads TGCGCCAGCAGTCCCGGTGAGCTGGGATCCTACAATGAGCAGTTCTTC.

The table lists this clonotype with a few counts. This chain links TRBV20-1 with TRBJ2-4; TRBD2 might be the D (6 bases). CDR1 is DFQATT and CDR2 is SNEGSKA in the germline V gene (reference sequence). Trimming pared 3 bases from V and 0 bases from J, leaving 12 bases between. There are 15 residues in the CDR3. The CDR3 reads CSASPLALAKNIQYF. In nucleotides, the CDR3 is TGCAGTGCTAGCCCCCTAGCGCTAGCCAAAAACATTCAGTACTTC.

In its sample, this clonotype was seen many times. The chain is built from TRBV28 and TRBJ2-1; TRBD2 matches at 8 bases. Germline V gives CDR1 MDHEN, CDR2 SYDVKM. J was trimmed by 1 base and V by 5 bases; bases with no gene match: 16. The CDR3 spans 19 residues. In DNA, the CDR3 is TGTGCCAGCAGTCGTGGCCCACCGGGACTAGGAATTTCCTACAATGAGCAGTTCTTC. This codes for CASSRGPPGLGISYNEQFF. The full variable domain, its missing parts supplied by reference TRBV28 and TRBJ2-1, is DVKVTQSSRYLVKRTGEKVFLECVQDMDHENMFWYRQDPGLGLRLIYFSYDVKMKEKGDIPEGYSVSREKKERFSLILESASTNQTSMYLCASSRGPPGLGISYNEQFFGPGTRLTVL.

The CDR3 coding sequence is TGCGCCAGCAGCTTAACCGGGACAGGGGTGTTCTATGAGCAGTTCTTC. It translates to CASSLTGTGVFYEQFF. This chain uses TRBV5-1 with TRBJ2-1; 10 positions agree with TRBD1. The germline V gene has CDR1 SGHRS and CDR2 YFSETQ. V shed 2 bases, J shed 8 bases, and the junction held 10 bases outside the gene matches. This CDR3 comprises 16 residues.

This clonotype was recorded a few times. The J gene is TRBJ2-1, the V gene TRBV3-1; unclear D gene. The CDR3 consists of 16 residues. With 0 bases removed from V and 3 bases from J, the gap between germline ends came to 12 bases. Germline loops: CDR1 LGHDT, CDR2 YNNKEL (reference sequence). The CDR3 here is CASSQDRIQNYNEQFF. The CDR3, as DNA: TGTGCCAGCAGCCAAGACAGGATACAGAACTACAATGAGCAGTTCTTC.

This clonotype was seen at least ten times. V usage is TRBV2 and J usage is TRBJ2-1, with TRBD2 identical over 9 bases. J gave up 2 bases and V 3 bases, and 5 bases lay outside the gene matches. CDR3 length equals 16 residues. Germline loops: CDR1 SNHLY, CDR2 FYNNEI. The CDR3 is CASSEGASGAYNEQFF. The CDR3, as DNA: TGTGCCAGCAGTGAGGGGGCTAGCGGGGCCTACAATGAGCAGTTCTTC.

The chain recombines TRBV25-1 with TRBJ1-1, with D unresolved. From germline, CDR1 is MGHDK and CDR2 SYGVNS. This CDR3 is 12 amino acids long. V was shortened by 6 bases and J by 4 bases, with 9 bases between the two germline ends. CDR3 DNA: TGTGCCAGCAGGGGAGGGCCCACTGAAGCTTTCTTT. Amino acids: CASRGGPTEAFF.

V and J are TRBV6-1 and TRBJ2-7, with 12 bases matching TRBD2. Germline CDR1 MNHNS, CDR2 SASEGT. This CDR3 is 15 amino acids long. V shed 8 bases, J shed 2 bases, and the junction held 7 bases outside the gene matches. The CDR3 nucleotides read TGTGCCAGCCGACGACTAGCGGGAGAGGCCTACGAGCAGTACTTC. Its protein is CASRRLAGEAYEQYF.

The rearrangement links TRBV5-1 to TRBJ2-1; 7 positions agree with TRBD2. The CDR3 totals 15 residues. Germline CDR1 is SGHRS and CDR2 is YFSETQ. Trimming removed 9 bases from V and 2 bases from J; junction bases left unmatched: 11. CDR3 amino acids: CATQREYGTYNEQFF. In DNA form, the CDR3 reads TGCGCCACCCAGCGGGAATATGGGACCTACAATGAGCAGTTCTTC.

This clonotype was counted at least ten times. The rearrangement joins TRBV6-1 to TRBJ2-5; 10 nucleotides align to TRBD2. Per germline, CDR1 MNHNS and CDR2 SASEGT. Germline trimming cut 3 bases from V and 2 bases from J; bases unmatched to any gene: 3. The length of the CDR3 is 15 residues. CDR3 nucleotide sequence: TGTGCCAGCAGTGATCCAGCGGGAGGGCAAGAGACCCAGTACTTC. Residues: CASSDPAGGQETQYF.

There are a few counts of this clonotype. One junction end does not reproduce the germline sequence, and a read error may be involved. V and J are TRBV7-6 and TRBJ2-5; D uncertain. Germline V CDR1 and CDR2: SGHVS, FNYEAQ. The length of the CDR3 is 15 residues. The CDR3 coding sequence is TGTGCCAGCAGCTTAGCTTGGTCAGCACAAGAGATCCAGTACTTC. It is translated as CASSLAWSAQEIQYF.